This TCR beta chain was obtained from a study of early T cells in non-severe SARS-CoV-2 infection. Study background: It was bulk RNA from unsorted whole blood that was sequenced, and the chains were unpaired.

Unique molecular identifiers (one per individual cDNA molecule) were attached. A single record per CDR3 protein comes from TCRdb applying MiXCR to the 5' RACE reads. The sample lists about 80,000 distinct CDR3 sequences, around 12% seen once, with around 15% in the top ten. The CDR3 spans 15 residues. In germline, CDR1 is LGHNA, CDR2 YSLEER. The ends were cut back, 1 base at V and 1 base at J, with 8 bases in the middle. This clonotype was seen only a few times. The sequencing used whole blood, collected at baseline. This chain joins TRBV4-3 and TRBJ2-1; D is possibly TRBD2 (5 bases). The receptor's source is an adult who was a healthcare worker with PCR-confirmed SARS-CoV-2 infection or an uninfected control (not recorded which). The donor label of this sample is uncertain. DNA for the CDR3: TGCGCCAGCAGCCAAGGAGGGAAGTCCTACAATGAGCAGTTCTTC. This codes for CASSQGGKSYNEQFF.